A selection of T cell receptor beta chains follows, all from one sample in a study of OX40 agonist ivuxolimab in advanced cancers. Produced via immunoSEQ multiplex PCR; TCRdb's table is partial and in-frame only. The profile covers 25,000 to 40,000 clones, with approximately 84% appearing a single time and approximately 21% taken by the ten largest. Source: CD4+ or CD8+ T cells sorted from blood, taken in a trial of the OX40 agonist ivuxolimab. These receptors all stem from an adult with an advanced solid tumor such as melanoma, head and neck, liver or kidney cancer. Both conserved end residues are trimmed from each CDR3. Clone size is stated in some rows and not others, as once, few, many or a class when expanded.

ASRDGTALYGYT	NA	TRBV6-5	TRBJ1-2
ASSPGQGDTGELF	NA	TRBV25-1	TRBJ2-2
ASSLAWGQGYEQY	NA	TRBV7-6	TRBJ2-7
SVEDRGGYT	NA	TRBV29-1	TRBJ1-2
ASSILQGARGYT	NA	TRBV19	TRBJ1-2
ASSRDSRHTEAF	once	TRBV19	TRBJ1-1
ASSLYRQGAYSPLH	NA	TRBV7-2	TRBJ1-6
ASSRQETSGANVLT	NA	TRBV4-1	TRBJ2-6
ASSVGGGEQF	NA	TRBV9	TRBJ2-1
ASRGASGYEQY	NA	TRBV5-1	TRBJ2-7
SVEEEISYEQY	NA	TRBV29-1	TRBJ2-7
ASSESSSLAGDNEQF	NA	TRBV10-1	TRBJ2-1
ASRKYVTGLQPQH	NA	TRBV19	TRBJ1-5
ASSFMGAGTYEQY	NA	TRBV6-6	TRBJ2-7
AISETGTRLQETQY	NA	TRBV10-3	TRBJ2-5
ASSYPPGQGLYEQY	NA	TRBV6-6	TRBJ2-7
ASSWGRASYEQY	NA	TRBV28	TRBJ2-7
ASSLRSSLPPDEQF	NA	TRBV7-3	TRBJ2-1
ASSLDSSWGATDTQY	NA	TRBV11-2	TRBJ2-3
ASSEQSGSSTGELF	NA	TRBV9	TRBJ2-2
ASIYSGFSYNEQF	NA	TRBV7-9	TRBJ2-1
ASSKAGVEQY	NA	TRBV13	TRBJ2-7
ASSVGNLQETQY	NA	TRBV9	TRBJ2-5
ASSLSPRRAPEAF	NA	TRBV7-8	TRBJ1-1
ASSAQPRAYGNTIY	NA	TRBV5-1	TRBJ1-3
SAVQGAYEQY	NA	TRBV29-1	TRBJ2-7
ASSKATGPMNTEAF	NA	TRBV7-9	TRBJ1-1
ASSWTVGDSPLH	NA	TRBV10-1	TRBJ1-6
ASRPGQGVRDEQF	few	TRBV7-9	TRBJ2-1
ASRYRGQNEKLF	NA	TRBV6-6	TRBJ1-4
ASLFSDNEQF	NA	TRBV11-2	TRBJ2-1
ASSPRQGANNQPQH	NA	TRBV27	TRBJ1-5
ASSLVRGRKLF	NA	TRBV7-7	TRBJ1-4
ASSRAGVVAKNIQY	few	TRBV5-4	TRBJ2-4
ASSLDPPDRGSGNTIY	NA	TRBV28	TRBJ1-3
ASSGAVVEQY	NA	TRBV7-9	TRBJ2-7
ASSVASQTEAF	NA	TRBV9	TRBJ1-1
ASSQYLASDTQY	NA	TRBV23-1	TRBJ2-3
ASSGLAGGPDTQY	NA	TRBV6-1	TRBJ2-3
ASSVWGGVTDTQY	NA	TRBV9	TRBJ2-3
ASSKTRQLLSGNTIY	NA	TRBV9	TRBJ1-3